This is a list of T cell receptor beta chains from one sample in a study of blood T cell repertoires in COVID-19. TCRdb's table, derived via immunoSEQ multiplex PCR, lists solely in-frame clones and lacks some. Of some 380,000 clones listed, about 80% are singletons. The sequenced sample was peripheral blood. The receptors stem from a human donor with acute or convalescent COVID-19. The donor label of this sample is uncertain. Both conserved end residues are part of each CDR3. A D gene is named only where the DNA matches it firmly. Some rows mark clone size as missing; the rest say once, few, many or name a class of expanded clone.

j_call: TRBJ2-2
clone_size: .
d_call: .
v_call: TRBV27
cdr3_nt: TGTGCCAGCAGCCCGTGGGGGGGGGCCGATAGCACCGGGGAGCTGTTTTTT
cdr3_aa: CASSPWGGADSTGELFF

j_call: TRBJ2-7
clone_size: few
d_call: TRBD1
v_call: TRBV7-2
cdr3_nt: TGTGCCAGCAGCTTAGCACCCTCCCCGGGACAGGGTTACGAGCAGTACTTC
cdr3_aa: CASSLAPSPGQGYEQYF

j_call: TRBJ2-3
clone_size: .
d_call: TRBD2
v_call: TRBV28
cdr3_nt: TGTGCCAGCAATACAGCGGGGGGGGGCACAGATACGCAGTATTTT
cdr3_aa: CASNTAGGGTDTQYF

j_call: TRBJ2-7
clone_size: .
d_call: TRBD2
v_call: TRBV30
cdr3_nt: TGTGCCTGGAGTACGCCCGGGACTAGCGGGAGGGGCCCCTACGAGCAGTACTTC
cdr3_aa: CAWSTPGTSGRGPYEQYF

j_call: TRBJ2-3
clone_size: once
d_call: TRBD1
v_call: TRBV24-1
cdr3_nt: TGTGCCACCAGTGACCCCGGACAGGGGACGCAGTATTTT
cdr3_aa: CATSDPGQGTQYF

j_call: TRBJ2-7
clone_size: .
d_call: TRBD2
v_call: TRBV7-2
cdr3_nt: TGTGCCAGCAGTCATACTAGCGGGAGTTACGAGCAGTACTTC
cdr3_aa: CASSHTSGSYEQYF

j_call: TRBJ2-5
clone_size: .
d_call: .
v_call: TRBV12-3/TRBV12-4
cdr3_nt: TGTGCCAGCAGTGAGGGAGAGACCCAGTACTTC
cdr3_aa: CASSEGETQYF

j_call: TRBJ1-5
clone_size: .
d_call: TRBD1
v_call: TRBV5-4
cdr3_nt: TGTGCCAGCACCATCGGAGGGACAGGGGGCCTCAATCAGCCCCAGCATTTT
cdr3_aa: CASTIGGTGGLNQPQHF

j_call: TRBJ2-3
clone_size: .
d_call: .
v_call: TRBV19
cdr3_nt: TGTGCCAGTAGTATATGGGCAAGGGGCGGGGCCCCCGGGGATACGCAGTATTTT
cdr3_aa: CASSIWARGGAPGDTQYF

j_call: TRBJ2-1
clone_size: .
d_call: TRBD2
v_call: TRBV4-1
cdr3_nt: TGCGCCAGCAGCCAACCTCGCGGGGGGGTGTCGGGGAAACAGTTCTTC
cdr3_aa: CASSQPRGGVSGKQFF